This TCR beta chain was sequenced in a study of T-cell reconstitution after alpha-beta-depleted transplantation in children. Findings and caveats of the study: Several hundred rapidly expanded clones from non-depleted graft cells reportedly supplied alpha-beta T cells about two months post-transplant. A year had passed since transplant, and T-cell counts and diversity by then came mostly from newly produced T cells. In some patients, recipient T cells and intrathymic progenitors surviving conditioning explained high day-60 diversity.

As it was prepared, the TCRbeta library received unique molecular identifiers. Via MiXCR, TCRdb re-called the PCR reads, giving one row per CDR3 protein. The sample shows hundreds of thousands of distinct CDR3 sequences, approximately 8% of them seen only once. Ten or more counts support this clonotype. Its target is unknown. V shed 5 bases and J 5 bases; nucleotides not matched to a gene: 5. Germline lookup yields CDR1 ENHRY and CDR2 SYGVKD. This CDR3 is built from 13 residues. This TCR was sampled from a male patient between 5 and 17 years old who had a stem cell transplant for acute lymphoblastic leukemia, so the T cells may come from the graft donor. The specimen comprised PBMCs, mostly from graft donor cells, sampled 180 days after TCRalphabeta/CD19-depleted stem cell transplant. The genes are TRBV10-3 and TRBJ2-5; 7 bases agree with TRBD1. Written as DNA, the CDR3 is TGTGCCATCAGTAAAGGGGGCGAGGAGACCCAGTACTTC. Protein product: CAISKGGEETQYF.